This TCR beta chain was captured in a study of beta chain features in type 1 diabetes. This clone came up a few times. Other nucleotide sequences in the sample specify the same CDR3. Trimming removed 4 bases at V and 0 bases at J, with 3 bases between. CDR3 size: 11 residues. The germline gives CDR1 SQVTM, CDR2 ANQGSEA. Every bit of the isolated RNA underwent reverse transcription, so sequencing read expressed TCRB transcripts. TCRdb keeps only in-frame clones here, not all; method: immunoSEQ multiplex PCR. The table shows hundreds of thousands of clones, with 7.5% to 9% occurring only once. The J gene is TRBJ1-2, the V gene TRBV29-1; D not resolved. The sample was central memory CD4+ T cells from blood. The sequence came from a woman aged 18-30 years in good health. In nucleotides, the CDR3 is TGCAGCGTTGGAACTAACTATGGCTACACCTTC. Its protein is CSVGTNYGYTF.